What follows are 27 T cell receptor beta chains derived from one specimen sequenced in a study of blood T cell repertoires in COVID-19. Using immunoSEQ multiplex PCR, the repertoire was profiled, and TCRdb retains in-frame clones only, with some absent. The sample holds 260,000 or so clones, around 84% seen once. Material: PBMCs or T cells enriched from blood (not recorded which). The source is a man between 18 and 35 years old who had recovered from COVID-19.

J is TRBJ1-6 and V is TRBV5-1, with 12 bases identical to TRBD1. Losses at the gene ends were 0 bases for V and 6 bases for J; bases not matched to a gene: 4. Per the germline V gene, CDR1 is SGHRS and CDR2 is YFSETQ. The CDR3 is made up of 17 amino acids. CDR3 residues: CASSLEGQGAGNSPLHF. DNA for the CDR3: TGCGCCAGCAGCTTGGAGGGACAGGGGGCTGGTAATTCACCCCTCCACTTT.

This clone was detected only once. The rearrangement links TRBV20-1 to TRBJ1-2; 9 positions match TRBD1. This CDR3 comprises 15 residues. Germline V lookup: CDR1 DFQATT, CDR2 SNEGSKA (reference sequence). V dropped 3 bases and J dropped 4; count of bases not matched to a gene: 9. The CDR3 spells CSASHGTGFGYGYTF. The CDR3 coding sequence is TGCAGTGCTAGTCACGGGACAGGGTTCGGCTATGGCTACACCTTC.

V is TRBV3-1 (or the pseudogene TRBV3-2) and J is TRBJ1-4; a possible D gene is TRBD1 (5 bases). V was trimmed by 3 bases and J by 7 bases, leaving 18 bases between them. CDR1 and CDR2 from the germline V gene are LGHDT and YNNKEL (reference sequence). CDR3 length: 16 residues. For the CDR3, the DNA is TGTGCCAGCAGCCACAGAGATCGGGGGGGAATTGAAAAACTGTTTTTT. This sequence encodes CASSHRDRGGIEKLFF.

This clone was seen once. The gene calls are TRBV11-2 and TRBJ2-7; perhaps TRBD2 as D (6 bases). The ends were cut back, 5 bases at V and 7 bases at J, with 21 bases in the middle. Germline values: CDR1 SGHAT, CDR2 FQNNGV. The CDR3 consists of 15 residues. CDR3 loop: CASSRDPGTYGEQYF. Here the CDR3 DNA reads TGTGCCAGCAGCCGAGACCCGGGGACTTATGGGGAGCAGTACTTC.

The CDR3 bases are TGTGCCAGCAGCTGGGGACAGGGGGCCTTCTACGAGCAGTACTTC. Translating gives CASSWGQGAFYEQYF. V and J are TRBV7-2 and TRBJ2-7, with 12 bases fitting TRBD1. Looked up from germline, CDR1 is SGHTA and CDR2 is FQGNSA. Trimming removed 4 bases from V and 3 bases from J; junction bases left unmatched: 4. This CDR3 spans 15 amino acids.

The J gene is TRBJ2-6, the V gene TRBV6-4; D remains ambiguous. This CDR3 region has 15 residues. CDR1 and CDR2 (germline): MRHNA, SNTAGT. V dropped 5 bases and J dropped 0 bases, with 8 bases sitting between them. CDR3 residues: CASSSSVSGANVLTF. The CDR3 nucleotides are TGTGCCAGCAGTTCCTCAGTCTCTGGGGCCAACGTCCTGACTTTC.

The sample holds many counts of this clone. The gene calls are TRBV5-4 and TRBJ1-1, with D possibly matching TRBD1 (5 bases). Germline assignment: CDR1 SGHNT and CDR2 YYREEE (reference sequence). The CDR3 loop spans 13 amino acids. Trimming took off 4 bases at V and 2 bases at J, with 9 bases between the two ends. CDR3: CASSGTVNTEAFF. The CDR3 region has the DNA TGTGCCAGCAGCGGGACTGTCAACACTGAAGCTTTCTTT.

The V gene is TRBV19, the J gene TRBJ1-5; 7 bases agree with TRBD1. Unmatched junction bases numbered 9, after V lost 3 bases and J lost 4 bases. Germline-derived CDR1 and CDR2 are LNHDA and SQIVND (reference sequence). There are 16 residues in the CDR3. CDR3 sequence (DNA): TGTGCCAGTAGTATCCCCCTCGGGACAGAGAATCAGCCCCAGCATTTT. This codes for CASSIPLGTENQPQHF.

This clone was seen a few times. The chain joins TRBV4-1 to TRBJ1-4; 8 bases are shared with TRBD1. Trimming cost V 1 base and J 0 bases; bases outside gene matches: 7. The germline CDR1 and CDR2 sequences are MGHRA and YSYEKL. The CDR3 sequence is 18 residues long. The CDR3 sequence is CASSQGGRGQATNEKLFF. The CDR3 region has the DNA TGCGCCAGCAGCCAAGGTGGCAGGGGACAGGCAACTAATGAAAAACTGTTTTTT.

CDR3 in amino acids: CASSKDRGRAFF. DNA of the CDR3: TGTGCCAGCAGTAAAGACAGGGGAAGAGCTTTCTTT. The chain has TRBV12-3 or TRBV12-4 and TRBJ1-1, with 8 bases identical to TRBD1. This CDR3 has 12 residues. J gave up 10 bases and V 5 bases, and 6 bases lay outside the gene matches.

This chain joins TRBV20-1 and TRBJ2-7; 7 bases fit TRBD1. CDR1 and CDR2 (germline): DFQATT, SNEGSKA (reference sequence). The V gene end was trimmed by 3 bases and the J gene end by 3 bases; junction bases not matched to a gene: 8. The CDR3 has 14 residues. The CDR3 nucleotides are TGCAGTGCTAGTATCGGGACAGAACTCTACGAGCAGTACTTC. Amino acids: CSASIGTELYEQYF.

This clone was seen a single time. CDR3 in amino acids: CASSFSGKSYEQYF. CDR3 sequence (DNA): TGTGCCAGCTCCTTTTCAGGGAAGTCCTACGAGCAGTACTTC. The chain uses TRBV28 and TRBJ2-7; possibly TRBD1 for D (5 bases). Germline CDR1 reads MDHEN; CDR2 reads SYDVKM. This CDR3 contains 14 residues. Trimming stripped 8 bases from V and 1 base from J, with 15 bases between.

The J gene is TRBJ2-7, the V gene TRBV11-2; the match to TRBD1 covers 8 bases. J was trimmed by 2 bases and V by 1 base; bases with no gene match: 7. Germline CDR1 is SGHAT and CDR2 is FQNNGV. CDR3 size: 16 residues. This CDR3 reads CASSLVWQGAPYEQYF. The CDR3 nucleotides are TGTGCCAGCAGCTTAGTATGGCAGGGGGCCCCCTACGAGCAGTACTTC.

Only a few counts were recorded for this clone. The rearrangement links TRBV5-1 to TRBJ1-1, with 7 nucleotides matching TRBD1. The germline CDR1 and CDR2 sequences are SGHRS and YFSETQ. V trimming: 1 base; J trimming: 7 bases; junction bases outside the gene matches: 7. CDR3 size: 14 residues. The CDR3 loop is CASSLTSGQREAFF. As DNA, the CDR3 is TGCGCCAGCAGCTTGACCTCGGGACAGCGTGAAGCTTTCTTT.

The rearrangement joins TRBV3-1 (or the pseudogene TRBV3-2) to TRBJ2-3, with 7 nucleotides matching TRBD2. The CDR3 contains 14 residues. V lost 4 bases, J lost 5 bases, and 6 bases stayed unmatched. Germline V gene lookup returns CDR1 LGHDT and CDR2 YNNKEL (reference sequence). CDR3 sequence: CASSRGTTQDTQYF. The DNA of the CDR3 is TGTGCCAGCAGCCGAGGGACTACACAAGATACGCAGTATTTT.

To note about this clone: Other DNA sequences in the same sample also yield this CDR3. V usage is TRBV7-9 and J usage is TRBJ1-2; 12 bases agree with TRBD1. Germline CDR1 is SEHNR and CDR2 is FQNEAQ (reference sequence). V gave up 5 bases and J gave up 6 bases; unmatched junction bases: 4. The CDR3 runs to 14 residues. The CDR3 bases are TGTGCCAGCAGCCGGGGACAGGGGGCCCATGGCTACACCTTC. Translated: CASSRGQGAHGYTF.

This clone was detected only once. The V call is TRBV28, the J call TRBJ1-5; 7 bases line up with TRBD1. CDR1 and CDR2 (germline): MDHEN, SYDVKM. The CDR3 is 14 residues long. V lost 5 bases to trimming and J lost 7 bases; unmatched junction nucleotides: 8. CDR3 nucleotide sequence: TGTGCCAGCAGTATGACAGGGAGACGGCAGCCCCAGCATTTT. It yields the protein CASSMTGRRQPQHF.

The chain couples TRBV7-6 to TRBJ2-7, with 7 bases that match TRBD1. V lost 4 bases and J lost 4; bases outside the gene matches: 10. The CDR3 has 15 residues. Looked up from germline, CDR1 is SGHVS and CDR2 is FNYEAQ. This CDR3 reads CASSSQPRQGYEQYF. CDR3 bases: TGTGCCAGCAGCTCACAACCTCGACAGGGTTACGAGCAGTACTTC.

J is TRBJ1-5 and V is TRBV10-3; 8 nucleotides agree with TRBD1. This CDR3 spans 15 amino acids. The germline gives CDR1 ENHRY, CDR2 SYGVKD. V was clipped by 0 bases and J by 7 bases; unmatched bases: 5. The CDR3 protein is CAISESPGGRQPQHF. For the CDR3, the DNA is TGTGCCATCAGTGAGTCCCCAGGGGGCAGGCAGCCCCAGCATTTT.

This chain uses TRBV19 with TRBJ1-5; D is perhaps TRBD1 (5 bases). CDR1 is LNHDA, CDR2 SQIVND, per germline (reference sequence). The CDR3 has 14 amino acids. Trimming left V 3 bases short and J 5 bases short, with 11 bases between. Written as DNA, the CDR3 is TGTGCCAGTAGTATTACGGGGGTGGATCAGCCCCAGCATTTT. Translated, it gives CASSITGVDQPQHF.

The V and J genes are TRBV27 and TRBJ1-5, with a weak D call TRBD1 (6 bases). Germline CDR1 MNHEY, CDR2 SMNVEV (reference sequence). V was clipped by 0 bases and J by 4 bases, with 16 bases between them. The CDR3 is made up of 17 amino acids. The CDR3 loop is CASSLSGAPNINQPQHF. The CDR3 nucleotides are TGTGCCAGCAGTTTATCGGGGGCCCCAAATATAAATCAGCCCCAGCATTTT.

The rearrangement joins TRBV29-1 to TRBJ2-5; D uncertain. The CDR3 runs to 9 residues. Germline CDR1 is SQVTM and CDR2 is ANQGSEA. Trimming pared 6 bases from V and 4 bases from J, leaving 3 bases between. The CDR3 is CSVLETQYF. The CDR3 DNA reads TGCAGCGTCCTAGAGACCCAGTACTTC.

CDR3 in amino acids: CASSEESAAAIRQPQHF. CDR3 in DNA: TGTGCCAGCAGTGAAGAGAGCGCGGCAGCTATTCGTCAGCCCCAGCATTTT. The V gene is TRBV6-1, the J gene TRBJ1-5; no clear D. V lost 1 base and J 6 bases, leaving 19 bases between the germline ends. CDR1 MNHNS and CDR2 SASEGT come from the germline V gene. CDR3 length equals 17 residues.

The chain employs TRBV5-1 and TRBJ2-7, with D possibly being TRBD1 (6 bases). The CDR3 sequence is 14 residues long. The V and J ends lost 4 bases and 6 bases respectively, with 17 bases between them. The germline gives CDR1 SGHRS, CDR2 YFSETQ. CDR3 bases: TGCGCCAGCAGCCCCGGGACAAGCGGCTTCGAGCAGTACTTC. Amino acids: CASSPGTSGFEQYF.

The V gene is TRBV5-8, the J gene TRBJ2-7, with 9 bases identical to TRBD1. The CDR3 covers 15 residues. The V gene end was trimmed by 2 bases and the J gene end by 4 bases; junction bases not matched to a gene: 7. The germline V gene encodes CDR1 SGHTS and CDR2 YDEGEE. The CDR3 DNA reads TGTGCCAGCAGCTTCCTCACCGGGACAGGGTACGAGCAGTACTTC. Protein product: CASSFLTGTGYEQYF.

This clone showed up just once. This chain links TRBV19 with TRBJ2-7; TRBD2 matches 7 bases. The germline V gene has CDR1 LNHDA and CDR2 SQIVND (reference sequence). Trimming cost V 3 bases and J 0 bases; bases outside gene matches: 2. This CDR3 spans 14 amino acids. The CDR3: CASSMGLNSYEQYF. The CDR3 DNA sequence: TGTGCCAGTAGTATGGGACTAAACTCCTACGAGCAGTACTTC. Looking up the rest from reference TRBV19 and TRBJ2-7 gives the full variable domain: DGGITQSPKYLFRKEGQNVTLSCEQNLNHDAMYWYRQDPGQGLRLIYYSQIVNDFQKGDIAEGYSVSREKKESFPLTVTSAQKNPTAFYLCASSMGLNSYEQYFGPGTRLTVT.

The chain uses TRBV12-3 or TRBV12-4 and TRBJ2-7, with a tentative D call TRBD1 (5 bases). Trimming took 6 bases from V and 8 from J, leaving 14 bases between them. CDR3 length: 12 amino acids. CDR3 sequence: CASRGHVQQQYF. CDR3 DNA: TGTGCCAGCAGAGGACACGTACAACAGCAGTACTTC.